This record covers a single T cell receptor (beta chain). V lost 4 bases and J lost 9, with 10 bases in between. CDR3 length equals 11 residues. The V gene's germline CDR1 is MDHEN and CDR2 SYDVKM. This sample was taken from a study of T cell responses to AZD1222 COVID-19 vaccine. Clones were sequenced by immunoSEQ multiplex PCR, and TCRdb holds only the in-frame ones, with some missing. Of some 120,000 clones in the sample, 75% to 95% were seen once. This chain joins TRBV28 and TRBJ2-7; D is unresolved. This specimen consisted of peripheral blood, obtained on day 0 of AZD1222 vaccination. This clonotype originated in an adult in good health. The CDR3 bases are TGTGCCAGCAGTTCCTCGACGGCGCAGTACTTC. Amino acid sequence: CASSSSTAQYF.